The clone carrying this T cell receptor beta chain was seen a single time. Its target is not known. Primed by a sample-barcoded 5' primer and a J-beta primer mix, a second PCR proceeded for 7 to 11 cycles. TCRdb called the 5' RACE reads again in MiXCR, with one record for every CDR3 protein. The sample records hundreds of thousands of distinct CDR3 sequences, around 50% being singletons. The CDR3 is made up of 16 amino acids. J gave up 2 bases and V 3 bases, and 7 bases lay outside the gene matches. Per germline, CDR1 LNHNV and CDR2 YYDKDF (reference sequence). The record originates from a study of blood T cells in healthy people across ages. Study-wide background: Template switching captured about one barcoded beta molecule per two T cells. Study outcomes and limitations: Naive and antigen-experienced cells could not be conclusively compared, given unsorted PBMCs. Long-lived donors carried more naive CD4+ cells and greater diversity than aged donors. Per million T cells, TCR beta diversity dropped roughly linearly as age increased.

This clonotype originated in a man aged 40-50 years in good health. The V call is TRBV15, the J call TRBJ2-3, with 8 nucleotides matching TRBD2. Sequencing was done on a sample of blood. The CDR3 is CATSRLRGAFTDTQYF. CDR3 DNA sequence: TGTGCCACCAGCAGGTTGCGGGGGGCGTTCACAGATACGCAGTATTTT.